This TCR beta chain appears in the sequencing data of a study of cytomegalovirus exposure and HLA in healthy donors. General study points: The study flagged roughly 150 TCR beta chains as cytomegalovirus-associated.

V was pared by 5 bases and J by 3 bases, with 13 bases between. Germline assignment: CDR1 SGHVS and CDR2 FQNEAQ. The CDR3 contains 14 residues. The sample holds one count of this clone. What it binds is unknown. PCR used 60 Vbeta primers and 13 Jbeta primers. The repertoire was sequenced with immunoSEQ multiplex PCR; TCRdb's copy has only in-frame clones and lacks some. This table holds around 93,000 clones, approximately 80% found once. The receptor comes from a man between 25 and 39 years old in good health and CMV-seropositive. Material for sequencing was PBMCs. The chain recombines TRBV7-8 with TRBJ1-2; weak D call: TRBD1 (6 bases). The CDR3 loop reads CASSQQDSYYGYTF. As DNA, the CDR3 is TGTGCCAGCAGCCAACAGGACAGTTACTATGGCTACACCTTC.